This TCR beta chain originates from a study of cytomegalovirus exposure and HLA in healthy donors (dated by TCRdb to the late 2010s). Broadly, across the study: In an earlier analysis of under 750 of the donors, 276 Gb of sequence data and 95 million to 130 million unique TCR beta sequences from about 190 million T cells were reported. About 320 gigabases of sequencing data and roughly 90 million unique TCR sequences were included in an early release covering about 700 HLA-typed donors. The genetic ancestry cluster associated with self-reported Caucasian donors included 70% to 85% of the 350 to 500 genotyped donors. The study aimed to test whether cataloging public T cell receptors could reveal signatures of past pathogen exposure. Using immunosequencing, the study profiled T cell repertoires from 640 or so subjects and related those repertoires to cytomegalovirus serostatus. In addition to the first cohort of 666 subjects, a separate validation cohort of some 120 different subjects was used. The study combined high-throughput TCR immunosequencing, statistical association of individual TCRs with disease status, and machine learning to predict cytomegalovirus infection status. A later analysis re-analyzed previously published TCR beta repertoires from 500 to 700 donors and added high-resolution HLA genotyping to study TCR occurrence patterns. Rather than using new phenotypic data, the later analysis identified candidate immune exposures from TCR beta sequences and from how often those sequences occurred across donors. To decide whether each TCR beta V gene segment behaved as functional or pseudogenic, an earlier analysis of fewer than 750 of the donors relied on high-throughput TCR beta sequencing. Donor age, sex, ethnicity and CMV serostatus were collected together with the repertoire data. Genome-wide SNP genotypes for about 55% of the roughly 670 donors were used in a later genetic analysis, which treated that subset as a discovery cohort. All discovery cohort repertoires had been generated on a single sequencing platform. HLA typing covered class I and class II loci at four-digit resolution. Typing coverage differed by locus: A, B, C, DRB1 and DQB1 were typed in roughly 629-630 donors, DQA1 in roughly 510, DPA1 in 600 to 610, and DPB1 in approximately 450. Four to six DR-DQ haplotypes were handled as single units for association and clustering, since linkage in the cohort was strong. Among 300 to 450 genotyped donors of the cohort, an average of approximately 250,000 unique TCR beta nucleotide sequences were sequenced per donor, around 20% of them non-productive.

The research as a whole found: A later analysis associated about 17,000 TCR beta sequences with specific HLA alleles at a false discovery rate of 0.05. Roughly uniform sequencing depth across donors was assumed in presence/absence analyses, although this assumption may not hold. The classifier was reported to diagnose cytomegalovirus status with high specificity and sensitivity in both the original cohort and the validation cohort. In a later genetic analysis, a missense DCLRE1C variant was associated with V-gene and J-gene trimming of TCR beta chains, and the association was replicated in an independent cohort. In a later analysis, several top co-occurrence clusters were reported to appear linked to parvovirus B19, influenza, CMV and Epstein-Barr virus. According to a later analysis, most CMV-associated TCR beta chains appeared to be HLA-restricted, and the HLA associations seemed to be driven largely by CMV exposure. Linkage disequilibrium might explain the correlated functional status among segregating V segments, but an unknown experimental factor could not be excluded. In a later analysis, TCR association rates were found to vary across HLA loci, with the most associated TCRs seen for DRB1 alleles and the fewest for HLA-C alleles. While some public TCRs were present in many individuals, most TCR sequences turned up only very rarely across donors. A later analysis found that HLA-associated TCR beta chains were more clonally expanded and had lower generation probabilities than equally common non-associated chains. A cluster of highly shared sequence variants was judged likely to represent a technical artifact of the sequencing pipeline. Because HLA typing was unavailable for some donors at each locus, only the typed subset was used in association tests. Assigning TCR associations to individual alleles was difficult when HLA alleles, especially DR and DQ, strongly co-occurred. Because counts were too low, approximately 15 rarely observed V segments, including chromosome 9 orphons, were excluded from the earlier analysis of roughly 580 of the donors. Some IMGT-functional V segments, including TRBV6-2 and TRBV6-3, could not be distinguished by the 87-base-pair reads and were therefore excluded. In a later genetic analysis, fewer N-insertions in productive TCRs were reported among donors in an Asian-associated ancestry cluster than the approximately 670-donor mean. Broadly in line with IMGT annotations, most TCR beta V segments showed up in productive rearrangements about 90% or about 30% of the time in an earlier analysis of around 550 of the donors. A total of 150 or so TCR beta chains were listed by the study as associated with cytomegalovirus. The authors suggested that the approach could potentially be generalized to other disease states and immunological phenotypes. The cohort was sequenced for TCR beta chains only, and without alpha or paired-chain data the features that could be detected were limited. In vitro tests confirmed that a few of the cytomegalovirus-associated TCR beta chains recognize cytomegalovirus antigens. Immune exposure information for the cohort was limited to CMV serostatus. A further reported finding was that TCR beta sequences accurately predicted the HLA-A and HLA-B alleles for most subjects in the first cohort.

Library prep was done by the immunoSEQ multiplex PCR assay. For the multiplex PCR, a mixture combining 60 forward primers for TCR Vbeta segments and 13 reverse primers for TCR Jbeta segments was used. The CDR3 region of rearranged TCR beta genes was amplified from genomic DNA by a multiplex PCR assay. Amplified TCR beta libraries were sequenced as 87-base-pair reads on the Illumina HiSeq System. As for the authors' bioinformatics: Across the 670 or so repertoires, a later analysis counted around 80 million unique TCR beta chains, 9 million to 14 million of which were shared by at least two donors. Raw reads were error-corrected and collapsed into unique sequences with a nearest-neighbor algorithm that merged closely related sequences to remove PCR and sequencing errors. CDR3 sequences were aligned to IMGT reference sequences to assign V, D and J gene segments. For a sequence to be retained, a match of at least six nucleotides to both a V gene segment and a J gene segment was required. Rearrangements were classified as productive when the CDR3 lacked stop codons and remained in frame with V and J, and all other rearrangements were classified as non-productive. Following IMGT convention, CDR3 was defined as the stretch from the second conserved V-encoded cysteine up to the conserved J-encoded phenylalanine. Sequences without an unambiguous match to a single V gene segment were excluded from the earlier analysis of approximately 600 of the donors. An earlier analysis of around 600 of the donors classified V segments as functional when productive rearrangements were above 56.7% and as segregating when the standard deviation between donors was above 5%. A statistical classification framework was built to diagnose cytomegalovirus status from the catalog of TCR beta chain sequences. A later analysis assigned V and J genes by comparing TCR nucleotide sequences with IMGT/GENE-DB human TR gene sequences. The TCRdist pipeline was used in a later analysis to assign CDR3 sequences and most-parsimonious VDJ recombination scenarios. In a later analysis, every TCR beta chain was defined by the combination of its CDR3 amino acid sequence and its V-gene family, and reads without a unique V-gene family were dropped. A later analysis removed 600 or so highly shared, low-generation-probability nucleotide sequences to deal with suspected cross-contamination and a sequencing artifact. In a later analysis, a clonal expansion index was calculated for each public chain from normalized within-repertoire ranks of inferred template counts. In a later analysis, generation probabilities were computed with a VDJ recombination model fitted to out-of-frame rearrangements, and the resulting probabilities were checked against IGoR. Hypergeometric tests were used in a later analysis to score TCR-TCR, TCR-HLA and TCR-CMV co-occurrence, with a repertoire-size bias correction applied to the TCR pairs. To estimate false discovery rates, a later analysis permuted the HLA or CMV assignments 20 times. In a later analysis, co-occurring TCRs were grouped with DBSCAN, and TCRdist sequence similarity was added when clustering was performed within HLA-allele-positive subsets. Repertoires with fewer than 30,000 or more than 120,000 public chains, plus five repertoires with anomalous nucleotide sharing, were excluded from co-occurrence clustering. Imported from immuneACCESS, the table was reduced by TCRdb to in-frame sequences with V and J called. These copies leave out some clones; in studies compared against another copy, an unresolved V gene accounts for under half, and the cause of the remainder is not known. The V and J calls and clone size were taken over from that table, and D and trimming were inferred from the DNA. This sample gives around 78,000 clones in total; roughly 63% of them show up just once. Together, the top ten hold 4.5% to 6% of the sample.

This clone turned up a few times. Its antigen is still unknown. No per-base quality is available; no much larger clone lies one base away. In total, over 600 healthy bone marrow donors made up the cohort. At the time of sampling, every cohort member was nominally healthy, though immune exposures that went unrecorded were likely present. The donor tested CMV seropositive, placing the donor among the 310 or so seropositive members of the cohort. Every donor gave a peripheral blood sample, and the peripheral blood mononuclear cells from that sample were used for TCR beta sequencing. The Qiagen DNeasy Blood Extraction Kit was used to extract genomic DNA from the blood cell samples. V is reduced by 6 bases and J by 4 bases, leaving a spacing of 22 bases between them. Measured from the cysteine to the phenylalanine, the CDR3 is 17 residues long. Just CDR3 DNA is preserved here, 51 bases in frame from base 1. Taken from the germline V gene, the CDR1 and CDR2 loops are MDHEN and SYDVKM.

This clonotype was sampled from a man aged 25 to 40 in good health and CMV-seropositive. Specimen: PBMCs. The chain is assembled from TRBV28 and TRBJ1-3, with no confidently assigned D gene. The CDR3 region reads CASSLNDRAPGGNTIYF. The nucleotides are TGTGCCAGCAGCCTTAATGACCGGGCCCCGGGAGGAAACACCATATATTTT.